This T cell receptor beta chain came from a study of OX40 agonist ivuxolimab in advanced cancers. The study in broad terms: Ivuxolimab was a fully human IgG2 agonistic monoclonal antibody targeting the costimulatory receptor OX40 (CD134). Intravenous ivuxolimab was administered to patients every 2 weeks at six dose levels: 0.01, 0.1, 0.3, 1.5, 3 and 10 mg/kg. Among the approximately 54 dose-escalation patients, roughly 20 had hepatocellular carcinoma, approximately 15 melanoma, 9 renal cell carcinoma and 9 head and neck cancer. A male proportion of 75% to 85% and a mean age of around 60 years, ranging from 23 to 79, were recorded for the dose-escalation cohort. Prior anti-PD-1, anti-PD-L1 or anti-CTLA-4 therapy was permitted, and checkpoint inhibitors had been received by roughly 42% of dose-escalation patients. Partial responses were achieved by three dose-escalation patients, of whom one had hepatocellular carcinoma and two had cutaneous melanoma. The purpose of peripheral TCRbeta sequencing was to test whether ivuxolimab changed TCR sequence diversity and led to clonal T-cell expansion. The paper covers the monotherapy dose-escalation part of the phase I ivuxolimab trial, which included N of about 50 patients.

Broader findings and caveats from the paper: In the 0.1-3.0 mg/kg groups, partial responders had among the lowest normalized peripheral clonal expansion, particularly in CD8+ T cells. Low levels of normalized T-cell clonal expansion were also shown by some nonresponding patients. Which antigens the clonally expanded peripheral T cells were specific for was not determined. Clonal expansion of both CD4+ and CD8+ blood T cells was observed from baseline to week 6 at doses 0.1 to 3.0 mg/kg. On average, CD8+ T cells showed more expanded clones than CD4+ T cells after ivuxolimab.

The trial excluded patients who had a history of autoimmune disease or were on systemic immunosuppression. Peripheral blood for TCR sequencing was drawn from every dose cohort at baseline, at cycle 4 day 1 and at cycle 7 day 1. The samples were taken from a phase I, first-in-human, multicenter, open-label dose-escalation trial of ivuxolimab. The trial enrolled adults with locally advanced or metastatic head and neck squamous cell, hepatocellular, melanoma or renal cell carcinoma. Before TCR sequencing, CD4+ T cells and CD8+ T cells were sorted from peripheral blood as separate populations. The CDR3 goes from the cysteine to the phenylalanine over 15 residues. The retained sequence is limited to the CDR3, 45 bases, with the frame set at the first base. The germline V gene provides CDR1 SGHTS and CDR2 YDEGEE. Trimming takes 2 bases off V and 8 bases off J; junction bases not matched to a gene: 10. To sequence the TCRbeta CDR3 region, genomic DNA was isolated from the sorted cells. The immunoSEQ Assay was used to sequence the TCRbeta CDR3 regions. The source is immuneACCESS, and TCRdb retained only in-frame sequences with V and J called. Part of the clones is not carried over; for the studies checked, unresolved V genes explain less than half of this, and the remainder is unexplained. This sample lists fewer than 85,000 clones; 90% to 95% were detected once. The leading ten clones occupy around 0.69% of the sample.

On this clone itself: Its antigen specificity is not known. The input lacks base qualities; no much larger clone sits a single base away.

The chain employs TRBV5-8 and TRBJ1-3; 7 middle bases align to TRBD1. The source was CD4+ or CD8+ T cells sorted from blood, collected in a trial of the OX40 agonist ivuxolimab. This sequence was found in an adult with an advanced solid tumor such as melanoma, head and neck, liver or kidney cancer. The CDR3 protein is CASSFIETGIDTIYF. The nucleotide sequence reads as follows: TGTGCCAGCAGCTTTATAGAGACAGGGATAGACACCATATATTTT. Supplemented by the reference TRBV5-8 and TRBJ1-3 proteins around the CDR3, the complete variable domain is EAGVTQSPTHLIKTRGQQATLRCSPISGHTSVYWYQQALGLGLQFLLWYDEGEERNRGNFPPRFSGRQFPNYSSELNVNALELEDSALYLCASSFIETGIDTIYFGEGSWLTVV.